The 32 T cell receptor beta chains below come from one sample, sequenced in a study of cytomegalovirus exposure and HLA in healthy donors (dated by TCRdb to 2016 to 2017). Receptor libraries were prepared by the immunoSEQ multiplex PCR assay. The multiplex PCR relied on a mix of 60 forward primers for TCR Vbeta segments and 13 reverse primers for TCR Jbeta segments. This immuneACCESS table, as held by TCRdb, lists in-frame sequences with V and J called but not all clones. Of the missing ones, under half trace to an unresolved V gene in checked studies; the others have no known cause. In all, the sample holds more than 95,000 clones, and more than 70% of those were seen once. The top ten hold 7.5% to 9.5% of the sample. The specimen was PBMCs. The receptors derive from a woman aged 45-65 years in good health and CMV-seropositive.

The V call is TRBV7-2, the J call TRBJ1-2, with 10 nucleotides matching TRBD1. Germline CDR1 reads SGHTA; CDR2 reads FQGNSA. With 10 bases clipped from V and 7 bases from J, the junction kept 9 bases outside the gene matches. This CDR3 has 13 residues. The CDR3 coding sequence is TGTGCCATCATGGGACAGGGGAAGATTGGCTACACCTTC. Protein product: CAIMGQGKIGYTF. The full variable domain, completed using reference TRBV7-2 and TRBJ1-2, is GAGVSQSPSNKVTEKGKDVELRCDPISGHTALYWYRQSLGQGLEFLIYFQGNSAPDKSGLPSDRFSAERTGGSVSTLTIQRTQQEDSAVYLCAIMGQGKIGYTFGSGTRLTVV.

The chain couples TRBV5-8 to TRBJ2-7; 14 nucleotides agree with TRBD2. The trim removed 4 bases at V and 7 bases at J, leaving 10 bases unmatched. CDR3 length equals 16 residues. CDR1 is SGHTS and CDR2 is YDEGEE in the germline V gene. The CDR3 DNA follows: TGTGCCAGCAGCCCGTGGACTAGCGGGAGGTCTGGTGAGCAGTACTTC. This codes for CASSPWTSGRSGEQYF.

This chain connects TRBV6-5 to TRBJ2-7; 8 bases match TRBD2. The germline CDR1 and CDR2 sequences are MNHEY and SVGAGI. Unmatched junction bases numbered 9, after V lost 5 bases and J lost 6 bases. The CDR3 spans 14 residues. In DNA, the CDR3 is TGTGCCAGCAGTCGACCGGGACTAGGCGGCGAGCAGTACTTC. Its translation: CASSRPGLGGEQYF.

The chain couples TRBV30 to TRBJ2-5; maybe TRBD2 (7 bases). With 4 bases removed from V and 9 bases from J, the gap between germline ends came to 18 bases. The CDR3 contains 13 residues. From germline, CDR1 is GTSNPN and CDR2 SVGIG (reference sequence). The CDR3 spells CAWKGGEWAAQYF. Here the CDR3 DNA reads TGTGCCTGGAAGGGGGGGGAGTGGGCGGCCCAGTACTTC.

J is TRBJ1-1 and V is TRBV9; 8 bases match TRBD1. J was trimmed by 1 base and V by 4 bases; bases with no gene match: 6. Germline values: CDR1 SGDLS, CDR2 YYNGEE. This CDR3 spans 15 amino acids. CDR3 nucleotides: TGTGCCAGCAGCACCACGGACAGGGAGAACACTGAAGCTTTCTTT. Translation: CASSTTDRENTEAFF.

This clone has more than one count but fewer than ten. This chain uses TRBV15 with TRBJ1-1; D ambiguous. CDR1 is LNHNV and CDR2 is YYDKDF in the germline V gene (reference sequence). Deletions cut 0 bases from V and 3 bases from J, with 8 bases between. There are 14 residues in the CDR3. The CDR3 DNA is TGTGCCACCAGCAGAGATGGCGGCTACACTGAAGCTTTCTTT. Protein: CATSRDGGYTEAFF.

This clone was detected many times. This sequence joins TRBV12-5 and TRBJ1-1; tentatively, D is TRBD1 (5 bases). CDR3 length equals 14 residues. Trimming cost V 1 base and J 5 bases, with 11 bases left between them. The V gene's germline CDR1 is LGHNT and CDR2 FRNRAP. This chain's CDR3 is CASGLGQKNTEAFF. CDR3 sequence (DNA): TGTGCTAGTGGTTTGGGACAGAAGAATACTGAAGCTTTCTTT.

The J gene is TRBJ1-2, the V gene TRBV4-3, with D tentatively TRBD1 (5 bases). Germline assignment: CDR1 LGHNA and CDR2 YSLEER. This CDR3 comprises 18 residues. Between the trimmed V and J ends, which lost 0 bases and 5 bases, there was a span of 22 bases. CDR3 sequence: CASSQDLQAGAHIYGYTF. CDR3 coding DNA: TGCGCCAGCAGCCAAGATTTACAGGCAGGCGCCCATATTTATGGCTACACCTTC.

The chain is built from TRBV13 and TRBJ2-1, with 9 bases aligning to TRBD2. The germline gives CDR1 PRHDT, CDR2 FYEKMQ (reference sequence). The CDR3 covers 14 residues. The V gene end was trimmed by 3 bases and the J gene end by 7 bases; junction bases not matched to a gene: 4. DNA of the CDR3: TGTGCCAGCAGCTTTAGGACTAGCGATAATGAGCAGTTCTTC. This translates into CASSFRTSDNEQFF. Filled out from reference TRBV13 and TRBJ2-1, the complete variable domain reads AAGVIQSPRHLIKEKRETATLKCYPIPRHDTVYWYQQGPGQDPQFLISFYEKMQSDKGSIPDRFSAQQFSDYHSELNMSSLELGDSALYFCASSFRTSDNEQFFGPGTRLTVL.

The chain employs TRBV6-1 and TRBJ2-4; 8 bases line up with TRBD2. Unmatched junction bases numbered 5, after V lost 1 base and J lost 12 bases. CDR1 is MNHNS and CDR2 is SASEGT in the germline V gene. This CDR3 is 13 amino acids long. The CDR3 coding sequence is TGTGCCAGCAGTGAAGTGGCGGGGGGCCATCAGTACTTC. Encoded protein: CASSEVAGGHQYF.

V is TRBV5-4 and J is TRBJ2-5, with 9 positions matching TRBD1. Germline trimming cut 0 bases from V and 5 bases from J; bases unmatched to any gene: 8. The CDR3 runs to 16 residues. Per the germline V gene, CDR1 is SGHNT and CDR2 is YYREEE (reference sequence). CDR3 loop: CASSLGLGQGIETQYF. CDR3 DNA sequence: TGTGCCAGCAGCTTGGGGTTGGGACAGGGTATTGAGACCCAGTACTTC.

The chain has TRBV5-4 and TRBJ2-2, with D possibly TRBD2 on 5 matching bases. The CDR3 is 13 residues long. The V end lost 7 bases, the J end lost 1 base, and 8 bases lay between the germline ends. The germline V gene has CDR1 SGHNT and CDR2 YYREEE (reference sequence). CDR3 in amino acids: CASRTVNTGELFF. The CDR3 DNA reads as TGTGCCAGCCGGACTGTGAACACCGGGGAGCTGTTTTTT.

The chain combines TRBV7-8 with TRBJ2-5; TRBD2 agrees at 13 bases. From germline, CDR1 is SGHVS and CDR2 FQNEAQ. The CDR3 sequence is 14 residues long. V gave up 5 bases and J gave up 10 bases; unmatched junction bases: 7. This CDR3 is CASSPAGLAGDQYF. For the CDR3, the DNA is TGTGCCAGCAGCCCAGCCGGACTAGCGGGGGACCAGTACTTC.

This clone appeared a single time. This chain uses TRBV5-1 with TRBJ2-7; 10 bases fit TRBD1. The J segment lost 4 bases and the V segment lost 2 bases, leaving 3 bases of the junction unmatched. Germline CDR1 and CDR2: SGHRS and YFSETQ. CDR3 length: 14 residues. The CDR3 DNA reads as TGCGCCAGCAGCTTCGGGACAGGGGTGTACGAGCAGTACTTC. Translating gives CASSFGTGVYEQYF.

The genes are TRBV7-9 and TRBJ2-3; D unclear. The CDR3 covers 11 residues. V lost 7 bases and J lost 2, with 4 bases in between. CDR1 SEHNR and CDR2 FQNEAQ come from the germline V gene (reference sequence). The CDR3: CASTFTDTQYF. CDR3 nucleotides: TGTGCCAGCACATTCACAGATACGCAGTATTTT.

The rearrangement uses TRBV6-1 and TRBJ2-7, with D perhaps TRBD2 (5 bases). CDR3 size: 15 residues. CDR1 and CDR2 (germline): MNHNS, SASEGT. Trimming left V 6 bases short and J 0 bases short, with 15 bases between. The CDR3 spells CASSGRRTDSYEQYF. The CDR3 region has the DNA TGTGCCAGCAGCGGAAGGAGGACGGACTCCTACGAGCAGTACTTC.

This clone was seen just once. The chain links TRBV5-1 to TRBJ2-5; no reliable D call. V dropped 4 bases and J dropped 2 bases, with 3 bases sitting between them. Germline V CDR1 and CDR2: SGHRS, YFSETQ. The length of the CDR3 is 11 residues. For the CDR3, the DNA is TGCGCCAGCAGCGAGCAAGAGACCCAGTACTTC. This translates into CASSEQETQYF.

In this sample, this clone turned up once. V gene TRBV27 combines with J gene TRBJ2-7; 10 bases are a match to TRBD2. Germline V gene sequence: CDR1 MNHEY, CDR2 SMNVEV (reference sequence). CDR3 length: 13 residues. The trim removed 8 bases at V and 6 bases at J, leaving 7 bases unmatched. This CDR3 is CASGLAVNFEQYF. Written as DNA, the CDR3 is TGTGCCAGCGGACTAGCGGTTAATTTCGAGCAGTACTTC.

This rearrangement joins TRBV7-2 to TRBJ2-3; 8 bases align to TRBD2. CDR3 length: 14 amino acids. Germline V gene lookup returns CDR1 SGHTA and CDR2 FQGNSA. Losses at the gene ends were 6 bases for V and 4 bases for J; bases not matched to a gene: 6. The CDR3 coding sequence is TGTGCCAGCAGGCTCGGGGGGGCGGCAGATACGCAGTATTTT. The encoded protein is CASRLGGAADTQYF.

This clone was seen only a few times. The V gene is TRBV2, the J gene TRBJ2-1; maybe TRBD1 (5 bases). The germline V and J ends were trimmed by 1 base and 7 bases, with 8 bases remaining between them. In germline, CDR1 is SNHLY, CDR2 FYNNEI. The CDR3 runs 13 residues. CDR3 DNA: TGTGCCAGCAGTGAAGAGGGGTGGAATGAGCAGTTCTTC. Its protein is CASSEEGWNEQFF. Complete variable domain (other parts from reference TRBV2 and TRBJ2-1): EPEVTQTPSHQVTQMGQEVILRCVPISNHLYFYWYRQILGQKVEFLVSFYNNEISEKSEIFDDQFSVERPDGSNFTLKIRSTKLEDSAMYFCASSEEGWNEQFFGPGTRLTVL.

CDR3 sequence reads: CASSIRGRNTEAFF. CDR3 bases: TGTGCCAGCTCAATCCGGGGAAGGAACACTGAAGCTTTCTTT. V and J are TRBV7-8 and TRBJ1-1; no reliable D call. The CDR3 sequence is 14 residues long. Per germline, CDR1 SGHVS and CDR2 FQNEAQ. Trimming took 8 bases from V and 1 from J, leaving 14 bases between them.

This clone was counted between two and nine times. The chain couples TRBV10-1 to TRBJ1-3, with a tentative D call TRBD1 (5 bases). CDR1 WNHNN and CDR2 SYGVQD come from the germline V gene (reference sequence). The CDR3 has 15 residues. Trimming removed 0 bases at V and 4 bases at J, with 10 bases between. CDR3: CASSESAGPGNTIYF. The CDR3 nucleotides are TGCGCCAGCAGTGAGTCAGCAGGGCCCGGAAACACCATATATTTT.

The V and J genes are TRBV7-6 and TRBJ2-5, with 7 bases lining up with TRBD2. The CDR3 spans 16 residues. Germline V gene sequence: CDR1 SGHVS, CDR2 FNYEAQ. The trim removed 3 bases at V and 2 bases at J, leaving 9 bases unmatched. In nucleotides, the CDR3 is TGTGCCAGCAGCTTGTTCGCGGCTAGCGGACAAGAGACCCAGTACTTC. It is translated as CASSLFAASGQETQYF.

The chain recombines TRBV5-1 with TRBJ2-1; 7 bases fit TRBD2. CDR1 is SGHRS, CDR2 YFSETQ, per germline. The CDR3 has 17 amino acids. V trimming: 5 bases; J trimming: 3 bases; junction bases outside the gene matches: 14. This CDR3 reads CASRPPAGKRVYNEQFF. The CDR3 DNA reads TGCGCCAGCAGACCCCCAGCGGGAAAAAGGGTCTACAATGAGCAGTTCTTC.

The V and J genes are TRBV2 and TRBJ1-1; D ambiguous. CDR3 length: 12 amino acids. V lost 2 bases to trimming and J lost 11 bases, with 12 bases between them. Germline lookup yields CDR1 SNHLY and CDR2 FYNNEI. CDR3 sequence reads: CASSEMRRWAFF. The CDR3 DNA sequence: TGTGCCAGCAGTGAAATGAGGCGGTGGGCTTTCTTT.

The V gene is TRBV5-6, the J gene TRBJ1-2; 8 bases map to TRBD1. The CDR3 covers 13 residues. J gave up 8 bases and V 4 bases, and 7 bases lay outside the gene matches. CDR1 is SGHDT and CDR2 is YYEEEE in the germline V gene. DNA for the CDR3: TGTGCCAGCAGCCCCGGACAGGGATACGGCTACACCTTC. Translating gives CASSPGQGYGYTF.

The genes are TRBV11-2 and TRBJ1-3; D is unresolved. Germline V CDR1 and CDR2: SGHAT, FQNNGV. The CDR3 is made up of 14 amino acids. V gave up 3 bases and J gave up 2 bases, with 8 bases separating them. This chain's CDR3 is CASSFNFPGNTIYF. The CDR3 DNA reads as TGTGCCAGCAGCTTCAATTTCCCTGGAAACACCATATATTTT.

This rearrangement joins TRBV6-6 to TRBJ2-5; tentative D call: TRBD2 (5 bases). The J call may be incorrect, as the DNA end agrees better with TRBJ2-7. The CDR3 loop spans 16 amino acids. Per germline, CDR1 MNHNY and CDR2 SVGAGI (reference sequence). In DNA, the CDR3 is TGTGCCAGCAGTTACTCGCAGGACTTGGGATGGAACGAGCAGTACTTC. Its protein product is CASSYSQDLGWNEQYF.

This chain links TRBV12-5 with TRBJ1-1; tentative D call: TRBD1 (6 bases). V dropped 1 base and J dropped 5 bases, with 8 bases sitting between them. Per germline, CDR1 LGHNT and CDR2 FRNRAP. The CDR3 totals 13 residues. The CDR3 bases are TGTGCTAGTGGTTTGGCACAGGGAACTGAAGCTTTCTTT. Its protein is CASGLAQGTEAFF.

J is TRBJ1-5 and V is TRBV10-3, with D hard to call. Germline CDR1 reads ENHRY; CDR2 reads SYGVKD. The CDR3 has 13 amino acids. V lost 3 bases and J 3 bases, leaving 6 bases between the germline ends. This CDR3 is CAISDRVNQPQHF. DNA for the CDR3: TGTGCCATCAGTGATCGGGTCAATCAGCCCCAGCATTTT.

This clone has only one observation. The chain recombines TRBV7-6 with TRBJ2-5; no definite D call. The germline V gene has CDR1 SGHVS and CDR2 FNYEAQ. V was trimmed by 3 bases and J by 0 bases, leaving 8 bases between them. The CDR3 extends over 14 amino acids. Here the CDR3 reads CASSFVSDQETQYF. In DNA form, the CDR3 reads TGTGCCAGCAGCTTCGTATCAGACCAAGAGACCCAGTACTTC.

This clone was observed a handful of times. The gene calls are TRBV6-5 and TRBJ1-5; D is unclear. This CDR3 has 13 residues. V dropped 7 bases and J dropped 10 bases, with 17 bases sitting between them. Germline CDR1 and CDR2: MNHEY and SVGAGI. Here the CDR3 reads CASTPRPGLPQHF. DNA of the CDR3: TGTGCCAGCACCCCTCGGCCAGGTTTACCCCAGCATTTT.